Sequencing of this TCR beta chain was carried out in a study of Ad26.COV2.S vaccination and SARS-CoV-2 variants. As to this clone: The target antigen is unknown.

The study, taken as a whole, reports: The TCR breadth and depth analyses may have produced an underestimate of total T cell responses.

Treatment denoted: roughly 19 received Ad26.COV2.S at low or high dose, single or two shots; five or six received placebo; per-sample allocation not given. Repertoires come from day 63 after the first vaccine or placebo injection. The study used a vaccine consisting of an Ad26 vector that expressed Wuhan-strain SARS-CoV-2 spike. Germline lookup yields CDR1 MNHEY and CDR2 SVGAGI. J gave up 6 bases and V 7 bases, and 5 bases lay outside the gene matches. The CDR3 has 14 residues. Only in-frame clones appear in the TCRdb table, and some are missing; sequencing was by immunoSEQ multiplex PCR. The sample lists under 300,000 clones, around nine tenths occurring once.

The sequenced sample was peripheral blood, obtained in a trial of Ad26.COV2.S vaccine versus placebo. The sequence came from a person aged 18-65 years who received the Ad26.COV2.S COVID-19 vaccine or a placebo. This chain connects TRBV6-5 to TRBJ2-3; the match to TRBD2 covers 12 bases. The CDR3 sequence is CASTPGTSGDTQYF. CDR3 coding DNA: TGTGCCAGCACCCCCGGGACTAGCGGGGATACGCAGTATTTT.